The source of this T cell receptor beta chain is a study of vaccination effects on CD4 cells after COVID-19. Comment on this clone: The antigen remains undetermined. Relative to the germline gene, one junction end is altered; a read error may explain this.

Antigen-specific CD4+ T cells were first expanded with viral peptide pools by the ViraFEST assay and only then sequenced. CD4+ T cell isolation took place after 10 days of culture. All participants had two doses of either the BNT162b2 or mRNA-1273 vaccine. In the vaccine recipients, nucleocapsid antibodies were negative and there was no prior SARS-CoV-2 infection. Every well housed roughly 2.1 million PBMC, which grew in culture alongside 8.5 to 10 IU/ml IL-2 and about 10 ug/ml peptides. IL-2 medium took the place of half the medium on both days 3 and 7. This CDR3 region has 15 residues. Per the germline V gene, CDR1 is MNHNS and CDR2 is SASEGT. Clones were sequenced by immunoSEQ multiplex PCR, and TCRdb holds only the in-frame ones, with some missing. The sample includes around 67,000 clones, about 80% of them seen just once.

The material sequenced was CD4+ T cells from PBMCs cultured with HCoV-229E spike peptides, taken after COVID-19 vaccination. The receptor was isolated from a human donor who received a COVID-19 vaccine. The chain links TRBV6-1 to TRBJ1-5; 7 positions match TRBD1. The CDR3 region has the DNA TGTGCCAGCAGGGAAGACAGGGCCCCCAATCAGCCCCAGCATTTT. This codes for CASREDRAPNQPQHF.